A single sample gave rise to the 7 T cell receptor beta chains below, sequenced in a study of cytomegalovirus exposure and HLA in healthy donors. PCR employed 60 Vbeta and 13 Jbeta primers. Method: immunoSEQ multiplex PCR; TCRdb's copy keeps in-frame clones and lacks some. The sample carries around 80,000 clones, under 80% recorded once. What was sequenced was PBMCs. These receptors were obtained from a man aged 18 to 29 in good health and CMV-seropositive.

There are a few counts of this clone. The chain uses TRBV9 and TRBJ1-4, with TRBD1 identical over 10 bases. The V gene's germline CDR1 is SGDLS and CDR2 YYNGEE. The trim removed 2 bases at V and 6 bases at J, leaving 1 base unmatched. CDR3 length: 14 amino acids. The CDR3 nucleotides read TGTGCCAGCAGCGTCGGGACAGGGGATGAAAAACTGTTTTTT. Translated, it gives CASSVGTGDEKLFF.

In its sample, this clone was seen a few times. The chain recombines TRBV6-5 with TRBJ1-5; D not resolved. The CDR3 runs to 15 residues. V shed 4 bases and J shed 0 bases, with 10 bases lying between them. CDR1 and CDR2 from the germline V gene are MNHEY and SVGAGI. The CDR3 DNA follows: TGTGCCAGCAGTTCCGGTTCAGGTAGCAATCAGCCCCAGCATTTT. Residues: CASSSGSGSNQPQHF.

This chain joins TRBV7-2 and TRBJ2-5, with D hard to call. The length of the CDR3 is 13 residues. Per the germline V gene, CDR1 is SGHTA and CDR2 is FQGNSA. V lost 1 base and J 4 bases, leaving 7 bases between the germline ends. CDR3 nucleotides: TGTGCCAGCAGCTTAGTTAACGGAGAGACCCAGTACTTC. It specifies CASSLVNGETQYF.

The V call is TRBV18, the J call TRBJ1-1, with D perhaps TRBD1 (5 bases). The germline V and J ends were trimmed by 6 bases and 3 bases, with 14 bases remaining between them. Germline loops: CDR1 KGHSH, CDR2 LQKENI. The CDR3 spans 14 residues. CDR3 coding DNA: TGTGCCAGCTCCCAAAAGACGGGGGACACTGAAGCTTTCTTT. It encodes CASSQKTGDTEAFF. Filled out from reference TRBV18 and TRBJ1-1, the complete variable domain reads NAGVMQNPRHLVRRRGQEARLRCSPMKGHSHVYWYRQLPEEGLKFMVYLQKENIIDESGMPKERFSAEFPKEGPSILRIQQVVRGDSAAYFCASSQKTGDTEAFFGQGTRLTVV.

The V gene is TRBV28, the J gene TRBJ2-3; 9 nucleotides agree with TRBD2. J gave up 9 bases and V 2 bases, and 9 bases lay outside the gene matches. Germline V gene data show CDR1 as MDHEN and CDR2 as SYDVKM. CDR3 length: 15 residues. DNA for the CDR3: TGTGCCAGCAGTTTACGGACTGGCGGGAGGGGGACGCAGTATTTT. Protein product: CASSLRTGGRGTQYF. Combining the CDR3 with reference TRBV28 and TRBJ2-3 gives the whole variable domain DVKVTQSSRYLVKRTGEKVFLECVQDMDHENMFWYRQDPGLGLRLIYFSYDVKMKEKGDIPEGYSVSREKKERFSLILESASTNQTSMYLCASSLRTGGRGTQYFGPGTRLTVL.

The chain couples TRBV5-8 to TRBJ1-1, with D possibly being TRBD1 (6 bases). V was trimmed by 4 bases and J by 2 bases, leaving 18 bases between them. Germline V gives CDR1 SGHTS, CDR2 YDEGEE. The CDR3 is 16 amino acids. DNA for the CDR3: TGTGCCAGCAGCGCGGACAGAACTCTATTAAACACTGAAGCTTTCTTT. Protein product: CASSADRTLLNTEAFF.

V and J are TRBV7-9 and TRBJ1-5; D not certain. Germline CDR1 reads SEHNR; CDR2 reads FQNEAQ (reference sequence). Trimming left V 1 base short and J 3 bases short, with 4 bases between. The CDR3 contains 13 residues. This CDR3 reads CASSLGHNQPQHF. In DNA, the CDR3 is TGTGCCAGCAGCTTAGGACACAATCAGCCCCAGCATTTT. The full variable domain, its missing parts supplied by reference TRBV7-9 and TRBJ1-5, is DTGVSQNPRHKITKRGQNVTFRCDPISEHNRLYWYRQTLGQGPEFLTYFQNEAQLEKSRLLSDRFSAERPKGSFSTLEIQRTEQGDSAMYLCASSLGHNQPQHFGDGTRLSIL.